These 12 T cell receptor beta chains share one sample of origin, sequenced in a study of cytomegalovirus exposure and HLA in healthy donors. The PCR made use of 60 Vbeta and 13 Jbeta primers. The method was immunoSEQ multiplex PCR; TCRdb's version includes in-frame clones alone and lacks a portion of them. The sample has roughly 180,000 clones; approximately 80% are singletons. Specimen: PBMCs. The receptors shown here come from a girl aged 10 to 17 in good health and CMV-seropositive.

The chain recombines TRBV10-3 with TRBJ2-7; 10 positions match TRBD1. Germline loops: CDR1 ENHRY, CDR2 SYGVKD. Losses at the gene ends were 5 bases for V and 2 bases for J; bases not matched to a gene: 24. The CDR3 is made up of 21 amino acids. The CDR3 coding sequence is TGTGCCATCAGTCCCACCTCGGGGACAGGGGACCCTAGCGGCAACCCCTACGAGCAGTACTTC. Translated: CAISPTSGTGDPSGNPYEQYF.

The chain joins TRBV5-6 to TRBJ1-1; tentatively, D is TRBD1 (6 bases). Between the trimmed V and J ends, which lost 6 bases and 8 bases, there was a span of 26 bases. The CDR3 loop spans 16 amino acids. CDR1 SGHDT and CDR2 YYEEEE come from the germline V gene. The CDR3 sequence: CASTNANQGSIREAFF. CDR3 sequence (DNA): TGTGCCAGCACCAATGCAAACCAGGGGTCCATTCGAGAAGCTTTCTTT.

V is TRBV6-5 and J is TRBJ2-7; the D is unclear. The CDR3 sequence is 16 residues long. Germline loops: CDR1 MNHEY, CDR2 SVGAGI. The V and J ends lost 2 bases and 4 bases respectively, with 18 bases between them. The CDR3 DNA sequence: TGTGCCAGCAGTTACCGACCTACCCATTACAGTTACGAGCAGTACTTC. It yields the protein CASSYRPTHYSYEQYF.

The chain employs TRBV6-5 and TRBJ2-7, with 11 bases aligning to TRBD2. Looked up from germline, CDR1 is MNHEY and CDR2 is SVGAGI. Losses at the gene ends were 0 bases for V and 2 bases for J; bases not matched to a gene: 3. This CDR3 has 16 amino acids. The CDR3 sequence is CASSYSGTSGAYEQYF. The CDR3 nucleotides read TGTGCCAGCAGTTACTCCGGGACTAGCGGCGCCTACGAGCAGTACTTC.

The genes are TRBV9 and TRBJ2-1; 9 bases agree with TRBD2. In germline, CDR1 is SGDLS, CDR2 YYNGEE. Losses at the gene ends were 0 bases for V and 7 bases for J; bases not matched to a gene: 5. The CDR3 runs 15 residues. CDR3 DNA sequence: TGTGCCAGCAGCGTAGCAAGCGGGAGGCAAAATGAGCAGTTCTTC. As protein: CASSVASGRQNEQFF. The full variable domain, in which reference TRBV9 and TRBJ2-1 provide the parts outside the CDR3, is DSGVTQTPKHLITATGQRVTLRCSPRSGDLSVYWYQQSLDQGLQFLIQYYNGEERAKGNILERFSAQQFPDLHSELNLSSLELGDSALYFCASSVASGRQNEQFFGPGTRLTVL.

The chain links TRBV27 to TRBJ2-3, with D possibly being TRBD2 (6 bases). The CDR3 extends over 16 amino acids. V was cut by 9 bases and J by 0 bases, with 19 bases left in between. Germline V gene lookup returns CDR1 MNHEY and CDR2 SMNVEV (reference sequence). CDR3 in amino acids: CASTLPSGFSTDTQYF. The CDR3 DNA is TGTGCCAGTACTTTGCCGAGCGGGTTTAGCACAGATACGCAGTATTTT.

This clone was detected a few times. Within the sample, other DNA sequences also encode this same CDR3. This chain joins TRBV7-2 and TRBJ1-5; TRBD1 might be the D (5 bases). Trimming cost V 4 bases and J 4 bases, with 8 bases left between them. In germline, CDR1 is SGHTA, CDR2 FQGNSA. This CDR3 is built from 13 residues. For the CDR3, the DNA is TGTGCCAGCAGCTCCCGGGGGAATCAGCCCCAGCATTTT. Its translation is CASSSRGNQPQHF.

The gene calls are TRBV15 and TRBJ2-1; TRBD2 is a possible D gene (6 bases). Germline assignment: CDR1 LNHNV and CDR2 YYDKDF (reference sequence). The CDR3 runs 16 residues. Trimming left V 0 bases short and J 5 bases short, with 14 bases between. Here the CDR3 reads CATSREAGPPNNEQFF. The DNA for the CDR3 is TGTGCCACCAGCAGAGAGGCGGGACCACCCAACAATGAGCAGTTCTTC.

The chain combines TRBV6-1 with TRBJ2-7; D may be TRBD2 (5 bases). With 5 bases removed from V and 0 bases from J, the gap between germline ends came to 8 bases. CDR1 MNHNS and CDR2 SASEGT come from the germline V gene. This CDR3 region has 13 residues. Written as DNA, the CDR3 is TGTGCCAGCAGTCGGGAAGCCTCCTACGAGCAGTACTTC. Its translation is CASSREASYEQYF.

This sequence joins TRBV29-1 and TRBJ2-3, with 11 bases fitting TRBD2. CDR3 length: 14 residues. V gave up 8 bases and J gave up 4 bases; unmatched junction bases: 8. Germline-derived CDR1 and CDR2 are SQVTM and ANQGSEA. The CDR3: CSCTTSGIADTQYF. CDR3 DNA: TGCAGCTGTACGACTAGCGGGATAGCAGATACGCAGTATTTT.

The V call is TRBV2, the J call TRBJ2-3, with a weak D call TRBD2 (5 bases). CDR1 is SNHLY and CDR2 is FYNNEI in the germline V gene. The CDR3 totals 13 residues. Trimming stripped 9 bases from V and 3 bases from J, with 13 bases between. CDR3: CARSNRETDTQYF. DNA for the CDR3: TGTGCCAGATCGAACCGGGAAACAGATACGCAGTATTTT.

This chain uses TRBV10-3 with TRBJ1-1; D not resolved. Trimming left V 5 bases short and J 1 base short, with 8 bases between. This CDR3 comprises 13 residues. Germline lookup yields CDR1 ENHRY and CDR2 SYGVKD. The CDR3, as DNA: TGTGCCATCAGTTCCTCAGGGAACACTGAAGCTTTCTTT. Encoded protein: CAISSSGNTEAFF.